This entry describes one T cell receptor beta chain. What it binds is unknown. The record originates from a study of T cell responses to AZD1222 COVID-19 vaccine. Study background: Second doses were pooled across both intervals (about 4 or about 12 weeks). Study-wide results and limits: Spike was spanned by vaccine-associated CD4 TCRs, which were dominant at 160-218 and 743-854. The donors showed a predominance of white British ancestry and of females, with possible underestimation of clonal diversity. It was only after the peak T cell response that any repertoires were sampled.

CDR1 is SGHRS and CDR2 is YFSETQ in the germline V gene. Trimming removed 0 bases from V and 1 base from J, with 16 bases in between. The CDR3 loop spans 17 amino acids. Measured with immunoSEQ multiplex PCR; TCRdb has only the in-frame clones, and not every one. Of around 50,000 clones listed, around 85% are singletons. The TCR was taken from an adult in good health. The gene calls are TRBV5-1 and TRBJ2-5; D ambiguous. The sequencing here drew on peripheral blood, taken on day 0 of AZD1222 vaccination. CDR3 sequence (DNA): TGCGCCAGCAGCTTGGGAGGCGGCAAGGGAAGCCAAGAGACCCAGTACTTC. Amino acids: CASSLGGGKGSQETQYF.